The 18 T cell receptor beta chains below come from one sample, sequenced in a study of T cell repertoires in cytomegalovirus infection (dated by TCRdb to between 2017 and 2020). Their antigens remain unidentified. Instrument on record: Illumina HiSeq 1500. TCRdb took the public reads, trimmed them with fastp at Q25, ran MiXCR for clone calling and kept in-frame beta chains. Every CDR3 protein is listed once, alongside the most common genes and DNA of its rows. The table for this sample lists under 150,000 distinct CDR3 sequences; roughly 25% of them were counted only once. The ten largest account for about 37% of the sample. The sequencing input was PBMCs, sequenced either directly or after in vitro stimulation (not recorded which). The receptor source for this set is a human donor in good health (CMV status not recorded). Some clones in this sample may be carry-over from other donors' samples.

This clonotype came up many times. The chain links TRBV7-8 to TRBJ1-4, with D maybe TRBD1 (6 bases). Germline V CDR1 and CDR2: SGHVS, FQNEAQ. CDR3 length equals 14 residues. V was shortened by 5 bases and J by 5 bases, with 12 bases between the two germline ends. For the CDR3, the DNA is TGTGCCAGCAGCCCCCCGGGGGCAAATGAAAAACTGTTTTTT. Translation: CASSPPGANEKLFF.

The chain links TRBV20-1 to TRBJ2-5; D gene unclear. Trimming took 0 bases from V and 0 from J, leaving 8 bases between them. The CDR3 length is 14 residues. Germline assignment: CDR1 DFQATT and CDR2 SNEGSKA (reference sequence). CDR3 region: CSAREGTNQETQYF. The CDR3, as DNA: TGCAGTGCTAGAGAGGGCACCAACCAAGAGACCCAGTACTTC.

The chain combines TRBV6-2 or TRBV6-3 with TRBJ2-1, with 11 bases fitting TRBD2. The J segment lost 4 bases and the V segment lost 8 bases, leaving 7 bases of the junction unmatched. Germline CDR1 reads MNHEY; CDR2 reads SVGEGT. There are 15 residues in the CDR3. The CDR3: CASASGTSGYNEQFF. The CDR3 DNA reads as TGTGCCAGCGCGTCCGGGACTAGCGGATACAATGAGCAGTTCTTC.

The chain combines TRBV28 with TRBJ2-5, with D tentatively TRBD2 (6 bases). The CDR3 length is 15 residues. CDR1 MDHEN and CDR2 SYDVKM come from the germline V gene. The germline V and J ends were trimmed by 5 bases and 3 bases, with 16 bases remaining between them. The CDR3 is CASSPGGAGEETQYF. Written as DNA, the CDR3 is TGTGCCAGCAGTCCCGGGGGAGCGGGCGAAGAGACCCAGTACTTC.

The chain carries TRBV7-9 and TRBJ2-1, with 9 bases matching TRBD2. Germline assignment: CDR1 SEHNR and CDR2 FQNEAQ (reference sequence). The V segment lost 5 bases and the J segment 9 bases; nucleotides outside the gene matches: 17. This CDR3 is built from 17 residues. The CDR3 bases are TGTGCCAGCAGCCCGTCTGGCGGGAGGGCCATGAAGGGTGAGCAGTTCTTC. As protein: CASSPSGGRAMKGEQFF.

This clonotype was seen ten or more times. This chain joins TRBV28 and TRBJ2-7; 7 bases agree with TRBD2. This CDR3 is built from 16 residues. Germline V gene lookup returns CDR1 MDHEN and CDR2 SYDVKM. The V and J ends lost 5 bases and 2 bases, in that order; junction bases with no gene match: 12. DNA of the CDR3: TGTGCCAGCAGTGAGATCGGACTAGGGACGACCTACGAGCAGTACGTC. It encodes CASSEIGLGTTYEQYV.

The DNA for the CDR3 is TGTGCCAGCAGCCGCCCGCCTTGGACAGGCACAGATACGCAGTATTTT. The encoded protein is CASSRPPWTGTDTQYF. V and J are TRBV7-3 and TRBJ2-3, with a possible D match to TRBD1 (6 bases). Germline V gene data show CDR1 as SGHTA and CDR2 as FQGTGA. V was shortened by 5 bases and J by 1 base, with 16 bases between the two germline ends. This CDR3 is built from 16 residues.

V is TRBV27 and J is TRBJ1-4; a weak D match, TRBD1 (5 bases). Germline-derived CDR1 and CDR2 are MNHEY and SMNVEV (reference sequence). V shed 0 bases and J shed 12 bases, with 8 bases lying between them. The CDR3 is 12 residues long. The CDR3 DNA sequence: TGTGCCAGCAGTTTATCGGGACGAGAACTGTTTTTT. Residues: CASSLSGRELFF.

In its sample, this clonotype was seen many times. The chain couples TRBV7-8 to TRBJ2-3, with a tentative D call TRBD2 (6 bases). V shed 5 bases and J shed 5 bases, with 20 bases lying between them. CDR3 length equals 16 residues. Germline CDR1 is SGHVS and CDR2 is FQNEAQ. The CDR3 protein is CASSDYGTAALDTQYF. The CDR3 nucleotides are TGTGCCAGCAGCGATTACGGGACTGCCGCACTAGATACGCAGTATTTT.

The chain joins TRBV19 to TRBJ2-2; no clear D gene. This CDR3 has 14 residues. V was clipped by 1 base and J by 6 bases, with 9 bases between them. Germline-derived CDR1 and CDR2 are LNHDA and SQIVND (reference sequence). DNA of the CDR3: TGTGCCAGTAGTATAGTCTCTCCGTCCGGGGAGCTGTTTTTT. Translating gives CASSIVSPSGELFF.

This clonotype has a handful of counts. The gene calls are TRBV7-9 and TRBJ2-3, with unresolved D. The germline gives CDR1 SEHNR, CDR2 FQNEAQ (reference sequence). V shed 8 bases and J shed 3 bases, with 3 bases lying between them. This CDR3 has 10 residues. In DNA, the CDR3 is TGTGCCAGCGGTACAGATACGCAGTATTTT. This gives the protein CASGTDTQYF.

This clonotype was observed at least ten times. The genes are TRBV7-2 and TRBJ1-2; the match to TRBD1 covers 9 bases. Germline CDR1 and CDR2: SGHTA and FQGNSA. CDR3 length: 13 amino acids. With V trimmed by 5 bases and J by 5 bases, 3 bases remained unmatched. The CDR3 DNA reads TGTGCCAGCAGCACCGGGACAGGGTATGGCTACACCTTC. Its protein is CASSTGTGYGYTF.

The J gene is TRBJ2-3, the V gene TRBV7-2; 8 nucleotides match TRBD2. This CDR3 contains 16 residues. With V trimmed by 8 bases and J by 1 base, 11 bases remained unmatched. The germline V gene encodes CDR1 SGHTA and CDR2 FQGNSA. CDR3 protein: CASVREGQTGTDTQYF. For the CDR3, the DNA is TGTGCCAGCGTACGGGAGGGCCAAACGGGCACAGATACGCAGTATTTT.

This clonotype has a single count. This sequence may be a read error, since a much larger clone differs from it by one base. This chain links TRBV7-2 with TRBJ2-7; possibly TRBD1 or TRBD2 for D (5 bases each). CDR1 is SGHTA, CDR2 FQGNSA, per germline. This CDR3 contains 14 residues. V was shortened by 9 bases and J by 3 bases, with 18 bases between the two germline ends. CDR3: CARGDSGTFYEQYF. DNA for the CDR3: TGTGCCAGAGGGGATTCGGGGACGTTCTACGAGCAGTACTTC.

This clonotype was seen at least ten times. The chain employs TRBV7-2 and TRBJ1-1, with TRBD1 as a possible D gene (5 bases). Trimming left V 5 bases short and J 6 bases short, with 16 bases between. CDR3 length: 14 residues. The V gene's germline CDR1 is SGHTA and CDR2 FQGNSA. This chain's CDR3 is CASSPRGGAPEAFF. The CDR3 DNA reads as TGTGCCAGCAGCCCGAGGGGAGGGGCGCCTGAAGCTTTCTTT.

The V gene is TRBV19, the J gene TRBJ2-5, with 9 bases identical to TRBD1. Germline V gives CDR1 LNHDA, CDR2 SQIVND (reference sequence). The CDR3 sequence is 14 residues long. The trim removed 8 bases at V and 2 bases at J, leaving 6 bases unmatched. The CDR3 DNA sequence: TGTGCCAGTTCTGGACAGGGGCTTCAAGAGACCCAGTACTTC. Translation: CASSGQGLQETQYF.

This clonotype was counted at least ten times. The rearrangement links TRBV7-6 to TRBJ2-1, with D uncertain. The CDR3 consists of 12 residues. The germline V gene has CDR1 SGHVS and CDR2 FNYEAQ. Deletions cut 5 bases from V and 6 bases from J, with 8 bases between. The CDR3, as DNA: TGTGCCAGCAGCCTGGGGTTCAATGAGCAGTTCTTC. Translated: CASSLGFNEQFF.

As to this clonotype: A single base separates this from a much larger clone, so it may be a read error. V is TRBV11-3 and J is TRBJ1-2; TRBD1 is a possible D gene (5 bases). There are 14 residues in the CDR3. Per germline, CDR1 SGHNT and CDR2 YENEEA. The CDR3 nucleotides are TGTGCCAACAGCGCGACAGCCGCCAACTATGGCTACACCTTC. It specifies CANSATAANYGYTF.